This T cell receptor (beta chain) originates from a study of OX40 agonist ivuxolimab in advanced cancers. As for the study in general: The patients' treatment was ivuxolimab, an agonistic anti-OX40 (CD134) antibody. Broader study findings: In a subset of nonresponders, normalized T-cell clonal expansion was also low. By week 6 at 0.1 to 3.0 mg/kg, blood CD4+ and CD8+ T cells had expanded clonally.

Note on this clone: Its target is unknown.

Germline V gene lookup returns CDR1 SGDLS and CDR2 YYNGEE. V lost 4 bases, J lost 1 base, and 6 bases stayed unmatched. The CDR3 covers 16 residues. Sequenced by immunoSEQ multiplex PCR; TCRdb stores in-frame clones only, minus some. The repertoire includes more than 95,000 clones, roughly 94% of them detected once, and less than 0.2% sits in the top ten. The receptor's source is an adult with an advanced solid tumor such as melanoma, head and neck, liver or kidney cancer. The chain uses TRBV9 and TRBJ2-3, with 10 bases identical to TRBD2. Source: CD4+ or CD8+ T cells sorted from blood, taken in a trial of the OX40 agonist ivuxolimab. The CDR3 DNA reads TGTGCCAGCAGCCCATCGGGGACTAGCGGCACAGATACGCAGTATTTT. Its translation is CASSPSGTSGTDTQYF.